This record concerns one T cell receptor beta chain sequence. Regarding time point: patch test 2, 6 weeks after DPC sensitization. Treatment defined: therapeutic diphenylcyclopropenone sensitization with weekly scalp DPC. Venepuncture was done earlier than the placement of each patch test. This sample is drawn from a study of human T cells and chemical hapten exposure. The overall study: Sensitization was performed using 2% DPC on a roughly 2 cm by roughly 2 cm upper inner arm skin site.

TCRdb called the RACE reads again in MiXCR, with one record for every CDR3 protein. The sample carries more than 70,000 distinct CDR3 sequences, more than 9% recorded once. The V gene's germline CDR1 is LGHNA and CDR2 YSLEER. The CDR3 contains 15 residues. V gave up 4 bases and J gave up 2 bases; unmatched junction bases: 5. The source of this sequence is a man younger than 30 with alopecia areata. Some clones in this sample may be carry-over from other donors' samples. The rearrangement uses TRBV4-3 and TRBJ2-7; TRBD1 matches 10 bases. Sequencing was performed on whole blood, taken in connection with sensitization to the hapten diphenylcyclopropenone (DPC). The CDR3 region is CASSPGTGAPYEQYV. In DNA form, the CDR3 reads TGCGCCAGCAGCCCAGGGACAGGGGCTCCCTACGAGCAGTACGTC.